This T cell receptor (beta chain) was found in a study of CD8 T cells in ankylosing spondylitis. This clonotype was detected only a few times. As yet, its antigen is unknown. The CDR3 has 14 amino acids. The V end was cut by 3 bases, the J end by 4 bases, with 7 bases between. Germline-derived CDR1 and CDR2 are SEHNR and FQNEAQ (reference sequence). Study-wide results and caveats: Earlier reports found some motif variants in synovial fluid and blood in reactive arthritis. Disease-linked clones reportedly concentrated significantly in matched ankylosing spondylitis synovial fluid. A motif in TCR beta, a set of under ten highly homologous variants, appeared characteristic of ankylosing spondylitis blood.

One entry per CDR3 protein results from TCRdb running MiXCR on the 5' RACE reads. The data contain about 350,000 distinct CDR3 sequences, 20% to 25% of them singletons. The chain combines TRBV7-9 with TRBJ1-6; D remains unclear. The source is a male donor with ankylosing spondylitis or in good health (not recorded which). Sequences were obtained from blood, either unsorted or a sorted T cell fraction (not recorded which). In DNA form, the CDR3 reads TGTGCCAGCAGCTTTCAGGCGTATAATTCACCCCTCCACTTT. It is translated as CASSFQAYNSPLHF.